A single sample is the source of the 14 T cell receptor beta chains below, sequenced in a study of shared clonotypes between healthy human individuals. The repertoire was sequenced with immunoSEQ multiplex PCR; TCRdb's copy has only in-frame clones and lacks some. The sample records 2 million to 2.5 million clones, approximately 90% being singletons. The specimen sequenced was naive CD4+ T cells from PBMCs. Subset of the sample: CD45RA+ positively selected. Receptor source: a man in his late teens or twenties in good health. Some clones in this sample may be carry-over from other donors' samples.

This clone was counted between two and nine times. One end of the junction does not line up with germline, which may come from a read error. The chain carries TRBV28 and TRBJ2-4; no clear D gene. The length of the CDR3 is 13 residues. Germline lookup yields CDR1 MDHEN and CDR2 SYDVKM. CDR3 sequence (DNA): TGTGCCAGCAGTTCCTATTCCGTCGGTATTCGGTACTTC. Translated, it gives CASSSYSVGIRYF.

This clone was recorded once. The rearrangement joins TRBV11-1 to TRBJ2-2, with TRBD1 matching over 7 bases. J was trimmed by 4 bases and V by 5 bases; bases with no gene match: 10. Germline values: CDR1 SGHAT, CDR2 FQDESV (reference sequence). The CDR3 runs 16 residues. The CDR3 region is CASSPMTGRRTGELFF. The CDR3 bases are TGTGCCAGCAGCCCAATGACAGGGCGGCGCACCGGGGAGCTGTTTTTT.

The rearrangement links TRBV7-3 to TRBJ1-6, with a tentative D call TRBD1 (6 bases). This CDR3 is built from 18 residues. CDR1 SGHTA and CDR2 FQGTGA come from the germline V gene. V was shortened by 0 bases and J by 10 bases, with 22 bases between the two germline ends. CDR3: CASSLTGEWGRGRSPLHF. CDR3 sequence (DNA): TGTGCCAGCAGCTTAACTGGGGAATGGGGCAGGGGTAGATCACCCCTCCACTTT.

The table lists this clone with a few counts. This chain connects TRBV2 to TRBJ1-5, with 9 bases lining up with TRBD1. This CDR3 is 16 amino acids long. V shed 6 bases and J 10 bases; nucleotides not matched to a gene: 16. Germline CDR1 SNHLY, CDR2 FYNNEI. The CDR3 nucleotides are TGTGCCAGCAGCCTGGACAGGGGACGAGGTGGCGGCCCCCAGCATTTT. Its protein is CASSLDRGRGGGPQHF.

In its sample, this clone was seen once. The gene calls are TRBV30 and TRBJ1-2; D is unresolved. V lost 4 bases and J lost 6, with 12 bases in between. The CDR3 extends over 12 amino acids. The germline V gene has CDR1 GTSNPN and CDR2 SVGIG (reference sequence). The CDR3 region is CAWTVRRDGYTF. CDR3 sequence (DNA): TGTGCCTGGACCGTTCGGAGGGATGGCTACACCTTC.

The rearrangement joins TRBV28 to TRBJ1-5, with 7 bases identical to TRBD1. In germline, CDR1 is MDHEN, CDR2 SYDVKM. The V segment lost 3 bases and the J segment 5 bases; nucleotides outside the gene matches: 7. The CDR3 is 15 amino acids. In DNA form, the CDR3 reads TGTGCCAGCAGTTTCCCCAACAGGGGACATCAGCCCCAGCATTTT. Translating gives CASSFPNRGHQPQHF.

This clone came up a few times. The CDR3: CASSPVTGVGTEAFF. DNA for the CDR3: TGTGCCAGTAGTCCCGTGACAGGGGTTGGCACTGAAGCTTTCTTT. The V gene is TRBV19, the J gene TRBJ1-1; 8 bases match TRBD1. Germline V gene sequence: CDR1 LNHDA, CDR2 SQIVND (reference sequence). This CDR3 region has 15 residues. Trimming cost V 5 bases and J 4 bases; bases outside gene matches: 9.

The genes are TRBV9 and TRBJ2-7; 9 bases agree with TRBD1. The CDR3 contains 14 residues. CDR1 and CDR2 (germline): SGDLS, YYNGEE. Trimming at V came to 4 bases and at J to 4 bases, leaving 6 bases not matched to a gene. The CDR3 loop is CASSKRDRVYEQYF. The CDR3, as DNA: TGTGCCAGCAGCAAACGGGACAGGGTTTACGAGCAGTACTTC.

This chain joins TRBV5-1 and TRBJ2-1; D is possibly TRBD1 (5 bases). Germline values: CDR1 SGHRS, CDR2 YFSETQ. The CDR3 spans 15 residues. Trimming removed 0 bases from V and 6 bases from J, with 13 bases in between. CDR3 coding DNA: TGCGCCAGCAGCTTGGTAGGGGCAATTAGCAATGAGCAGTTCTTC. Protein sequence: CASSLVGAISNEQFF. Full variable domain (rest looked up from reference TRBV5-1 and TRBJ2-1): KAGVTQTPRYLIKTRGQQVTLSCSPISGHRSVSWYQQTPGQGLQFLFEYFSETQRNKGNFPGRFSGRQFSNSRSEMNVSTLELGDSALYLCASSLVGAISNEQFFGPGTRLTVL.

The J gene is TRBJ2-5, the V gene TRBV25-1; D gene unclear. Near its end, the DNA agrees better with TRBJ2-7, so the J call may be wrong. The CDR3 is 13 amino acids. Germline-derived CDR1 and CDR2 are MGHDK and SYGVNS. The CDR3, as DNA: TGTGCCAGCACCTTTTCGGCACCCTACGAGCAGTACTTC. It codes for CASTFSAPYEQYF.

The rearrangement uses TRBV28 and TRBJ1-2; no firm D call. The germline V and J ends were trimmed by 6 bases and 4 bases, with 15 bases remaining between them. This CDR3 is built from 14 residues. Germline V CDR1 and CDR2: MDHEN, SYDVKM. The CDR3 spells CASRRHEGVYGYTF. The CDR3 bases are TGTGCCAGCAGAAGGCACGAAGGTGTCTATGGCTACACCTTC.

The gene calls are TRBV7-9 and TRBJ1-2, with a tentative D call TRBD1 (6 bases). Germline CDR1 is SEHNR and CDR2 is FQNEAQ (reference sequence). V lost 1 base, J lost 7 bases, and 13 bases lay in between. This CDR3 spans 14 amino acids. CDR3 residues: CASSLDVRGPGYTF. The DNA for the CDR3 is TGTGCCAGCAGCTTAGATGTCAGGGGACCTGGCTACACCTTC.

This clone was found once. One end of the junction does not line up with germline, which may come from a read error. V gene TRBV11-2 combines with J gene TRBJ1-3; D perhaps matches TRBD1 (5 bases). This CDR3 contains 18 residues. The germline CDR1 and CDR2 sequences are SGHAT and FQNNGV. The chain's CDR3 is CASSLDGEGAISGNTIYF. The DNA for the CDR3 is TGTGCCAGCAGCCTAGACGGCGAAGGGGCTATCTCTGGAAACACCATATATTTT.

The chain recombines TRBV5-1 with TRBJ1-3; weak D call: TRBD1 (6 bases). V dropped 0 bases and J dropped 0 bases, with 10 bases sitting between them. The CDR3 length is 16 residues. Looked up from germline, CDR1 is SGHRS and CDR2 is YFSETQ. The CDR3 region has the DNA TGCGCCAGCAGCTTGGACTTAGGGGGCTCTGGAAACACCATATATTTT. Its translation is CASSLDLGGSGNTIYF.